This T cell receptor (beta chain) is from a study of blood T cells in healthy people across ages. For the second PCR, which ran for about 6 to 12 cycles, a sample-barcoded 5' primer and a J-beta primer mix were used. Each of the samples gave a minimum of 3 million paired-end reads that contained CDR3. TCRdb reprocessed the 5' RACE reads with MiXCR, giving one entry per CDR3 protein. Of 1.4 million to 1.5 million distinct CDR3 sequences listed, roughly 45% are singletons. This clonotype was picked up a small number of times. Trimming shortened V by 4 bases and J by 2 bases, and 17 bases separated the two germline ends. CDR3 size: 16 residues. CDR1 and CDR2 from the germline V gene are MNHEY and SMNVEV (reference sequence).

The sequence was collected from a woman aged 18-29 years in good health. This chain uses TRBV27 with TRBJ2-5; the D gene is possibly TRBD2 (6 bases). Sequenced sample: blood. The CDR3 region is CASSSMLAGKQETQYF. The CDR3 DNA reads TGTGCCAGCAGTTCTATGTTGGCGGGAAAACAAGAGACCCAGTACTTC.